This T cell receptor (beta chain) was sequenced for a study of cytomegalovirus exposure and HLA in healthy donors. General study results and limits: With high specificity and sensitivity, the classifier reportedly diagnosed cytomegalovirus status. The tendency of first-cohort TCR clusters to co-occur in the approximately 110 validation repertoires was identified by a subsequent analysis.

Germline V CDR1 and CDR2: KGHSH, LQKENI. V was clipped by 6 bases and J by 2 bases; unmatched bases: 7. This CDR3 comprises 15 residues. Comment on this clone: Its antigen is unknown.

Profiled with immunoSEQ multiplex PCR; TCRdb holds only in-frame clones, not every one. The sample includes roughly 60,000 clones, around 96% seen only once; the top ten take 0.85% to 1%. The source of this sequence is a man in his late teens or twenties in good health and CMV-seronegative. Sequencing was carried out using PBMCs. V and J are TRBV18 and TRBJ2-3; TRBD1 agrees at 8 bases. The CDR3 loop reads CASSRDRPPTDTQYF. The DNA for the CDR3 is TGTGCCAGCTCTCGGGACAGGCCACCCACAGATACGCAGTATTTT.